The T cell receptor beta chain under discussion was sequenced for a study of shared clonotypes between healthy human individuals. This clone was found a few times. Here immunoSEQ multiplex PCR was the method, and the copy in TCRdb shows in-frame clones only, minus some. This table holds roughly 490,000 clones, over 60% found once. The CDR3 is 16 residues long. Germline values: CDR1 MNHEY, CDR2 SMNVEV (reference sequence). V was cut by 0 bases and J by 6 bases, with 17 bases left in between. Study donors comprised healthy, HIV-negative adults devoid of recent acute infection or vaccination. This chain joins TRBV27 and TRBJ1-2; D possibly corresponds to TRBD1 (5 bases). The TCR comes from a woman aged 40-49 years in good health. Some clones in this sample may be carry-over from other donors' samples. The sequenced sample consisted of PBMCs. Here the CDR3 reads CASSLSRAGASNGYTF. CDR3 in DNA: TGTGCCAGCAGTTTATCCAGGGCTGGGGCCAGCAATGGCTACACCTTC.